The text below deals with one T cell receptor (beta chain). Its antigen is as yet unknown. The V and J ends lost 5 bases and 11 bases, in that order; junction bases with no gene match: 9. This CDR3 has 13 residues. Study results and caveats: Under 2.1% of tumor Treg sequences matched blood Tregs or memory cells. Tumor Tregs overlapped most with tumor, then blood, naive CD4+ cells. The TCR gene usage of tumor memory CD4+ T cells clustered together with blood and lymph node memory CD4+ cells and with lymph node naive CD4+ cells.

Tregs were sorted as CD4+CD25+CD127-/low cells. Amplification of TRBV12-4/TRBJ1-2 clonotypes used adaptor-ligated barcode primers. Each CDR3 protein is one row after TCRdb ran MiXCR on the multiplex PCR reads. The sample has over a thousand distinct CDR3 sequences; over 15% are singletons. Specimen: Tregs sorted from blood. The TCR originated in a female donor with breast cancer. The J gene is TRBJ1-2, the V gene TRBV12-3 or TRBV12-4; 9 nucleotides align to TRBD1. The CDR3 bases are TGTGCCAGCAGTCGGGACAGGGCGGAGGCGTACACCTTC. Translating it yields CASSRDRAEAYTF.